This T cell receptor (beta chain) was sequenced for a study of blood T cells in healthy people across ages. General study findings and limits: Any changes in expanded clonotypes were possibly confounded, as donor CMV status remained unknown.

A word on this clonotype: Its antigen is unidentified.

This CDR3 has 14 residues. It was with a sample-barcoded 5' primer and a J-beta primer mix that a second PCR of about 7 to 12 cycles was run. TCRdb recomputed calls from the 5' RACE reads with MiXCR, one row per CDR3 protein. This sample has almost 1 million distinct CDR3 sequences, with around 54% found just once. This sequence was found in a woman aged 60-70 years in good health. Material: blood. The chain is built from TRBV12-3 or TRBV12-4 and TRBJ2-5; possibly TRBD2 for D (5 bases). The end of the DNA is better explained by TRBJ2-7, so the J call may be wrong. The CDR3 DNA is TGTGCCAGCAGTTCCCAGACTATCTCCTACGAGCAGTACTTC. It codes for CASSSQTISYEQYF.